The rows below give T cell receptor beta chains drawn from one sample of a study of T cell repertoires in aging, cancer and after chemotherapy. Via MiXCR, TCRdb re-called the multiplex PCR reads, giving one row per CDR3 protein. This sample has thousands of distinct CDR3 sequences, with 50% to 70% found just once. Specimen: blood. Every receptor here comes from a human donor with a blood cancer. Each CDR3 is given with its conserved first and last residue. A D gene is named only where the DNA matches it firmly. The listing skips clone size in some rows; elsewhere it reads once, few, many or a size class.

15,TRBV7-2,TRBD2,once,TRBJ2-3,CASSFRLAGTDTQYF,TGTGCCAGCAGCTTCCGACTAGCGGGCACAGATACGCAGTATTTT
16,TRBV6-5,TRBD2,medium-sized,TRBJ2-5,CASSYVAAGGQETQYF,TGTGCCAGCAGTTACGTTGCAGCGGGGGGCCAAGAGACCCAGTACTTC
14,TRBV6-5,-,-,TRBJ1-4,CASSYYGRNEKLFF,TGTGCCAGCAGTTACTACGGACGGAATGAAAAACTGTTTTTT
14,TRBV5-4,TRBD2,-,TRBJ2-1,CASRGTSGMLEQFF,TGTGCCAGCAGGGGGACTAGCGGGATGCTGGAGCAGTTCTTC
15,TRBV5-4,-,large,TRBJ2-7,CASSRGPGGKDEQYF,TGTGCCAGCAGCCGAGGTCCCGGGGGCAAGGACGAGCAGTACTTC
14,TRBV6-5,TRBD2,few,TRBJ2-1,CASEAGGPYNEQFF,TGTGCCAGTGAAGCGGGGGGGCCCTACAATGAGCAGTTCTTC
18,TRBV6-1,-,-,TRBJ2-1,CASSERVRTPGPYNEQFF,TGTGCCAGCAGTGAAAGGGTAAGGACACCCGGACCCTACAATGAGCAGTTCTTC
14,TRBV12-3/TRBV12-4,-,-,TRBJ2-3,CASSWQGSTDTQYF,TGTGCCAGCAGTTGGCAGGGAAGCACAGATACGCAGTATTTT
14,TRBV30,-,-,TRBJ2-1,CAWSLTGTYNEEFF,TGTGCCTGGAGTCTGACGGGAACCTACAATGAGGAGTTCTTC
12,TRBV29-1,-,few,TRBJ2-7,CSVVPNGYEQYF,TGCAGCGTTGTCCCCAACGGTTACGAGCAGTACTTC
13,TRBV12-3/TRBV12-4,-,-,TRBJ1-2,CASSTSGGYGYTF,TGTGCCAGCAGTACCTCGGGGGGCTATGGCTACACCTTC
19,TRBV5-6,TRBD2,-,TRBJ2-1,CASSSTLRGGSGQGNEKFF,TGTGCCAGCAGCTCCACCCTTCGGGGGGGTAGCGGTCAGGGGAATGAGAAGTTCTTC
13,TRBV10-3,TRBD2,-,TRBJ2-3,CASRGREADTQYF,TGTGCCTCTCGGGGGCGGGAGGCAGATACGCAGTATTTT
14,TRBV6-5,TRBD1,-,TRBJ1-6,CASTRGTGSPPLHF,TGTGCCAGCACCCGGGGGACAGGGAGTCCACCCCTCCACTTT
13,TRBV30,-,-,TRBJ1-6,CAWSAHDNSPLHF,TGTGCCTGGAGCGCCCACGATAATTCACCCCTCCACTTT
13,TRBV12-3/TRBV12-4,-,-,TRBJ2-1,CASSLVWRGEQFF,TGTGCCAGCAGTTTAGTCTGGCGTGGTGAGCAGTTCTTC
17,TRBV6-5,TRBD2,-,TRBJ2-5,CASSSAKVAGVGETQYF,TGTGCCAGCAGTTCCGCGAAGGTAGCGGGAGTTGGAGAGACCCAGTACTTC
16,TRBV19,-,-,TRBJ1-1,CASSIDTGTMNTEAFF,TGTGCCAGTAGTATAGATACCGGGACCATGAACACTGAAGCTTTCTTT
12,TRBV6-2/TRBV6-3,-,-,TRBJ1-2,CASTEWGRDYTF,TGTGCCAGCACGGAGTGGGGACGTGACTACACCTTC
16,TRBV11-1,TRBD1,-,TRBJ1-6,CASSPMKGAGGSPLHF,TGTGCCAGCAGCCCTATGAAGGGGGCAGGAGGATCACCCCTCCACTTT
16,TRBV12-3/TRBV12-4,TRBD1,-,TRBJ1-6,CDSTNAGTVSGSPLHF,TGTGACAGCACCAACGCCGGGACAGTGTCGGGTTCACCCCTCCACTTT
13,TRBV11-2,-,once,TRBJ2-1,CASSLGGREGQFF,TGTGCCAGCAGCTTAGGGGGGCGGGAAGGGCAGTTCTTC
15,TRBV6-1,TRBD1,-,TRBJ2-7,CASTQPGQGNHEQYF,TGTGCCAGCACCCAACCGGGACAGGGGAACCACGAGCAGTACTTC
15,TRBV12-3/TRBV12-4,TRBD2,few,TRBJ2-1,CASRTSGRFYNEQFF,TGTGCCAGCAGGACTAGCGGGAGGTTCTACAATGAGCAGTTCTTC